Reported below is one T cell receptor (beta chain). Its antigen is unknown. This sample is part of a study of cytomegalovirus exposure and HLA in healthy donors. For the study at large: Earlier work reported 117 million unique TCR beta sequences from about 190 million T cells.

Amplification used 60 Vbeta primers and 13 Jbeta primers. This table comes from immunoSEQ multiplex PCR, and its TCRdb copy is limited to in-frame clones, with some not included. The sample consists of around 220,000 clones, 70% to 80% of them appearing once. Points from the study as a whole: Reports credit the classifier with highly specific, highly sensitive diagnosis of cytomegalovirus status. The majority of TCR sequences were rare, yet some public TCRs appeared in many donors. A later analysis linked a missense DCLRE1C variant to TCR beta V- and J-gene trimming.

The specimen was PBMCs. The sequence came from a man in his forties in good health and CMV-seronegative.

The CDR3 loop reads CASSEETATNYGYTF. The CDR3 coding sequence is TGTGCCAGCAGTGAAGAGACAGCTACAAACTATGGCTACACCTTC. The V gene is TRBV28, the J gene TRBJ1-2; D is possibly TRBD1 (5 bases). Looked up from germline, CDR1 is MDHEN and CDR2 is SYDVKM. Trimming pared 5 bases from V and 2 bases from J, leaving 15 bases between. CDR3 size: 15 residues.